A single count supports the clone carrying this TCR beta chain. Its antigen is currently unknown. CDR3 length equals 18 residues. The V gene end was trimmed by 2 bases and the J gene end by 0 bases; junction bases not matched to a gene: 10. In germline, CDR1 is LGHNT, CDR2 FRNRAP. The sample is drawn from a study of cytomegalovirus exposure and HLA in healthy donors. Notes on the study in general: Immune exposure was documented only through CMV serostatus. There were approximately 150 TCR beta chains listed as cytomegalovirus-associated. In a later analysis, across HLA loci, associated TCR counts were highest for DRB1, lowest for HLA-C.

In the PCR, 60 Vbeta and 13 Jbeta primers were used. The table came from immunoSEQ multiplex PCR; TCRdb's copy has only in-frame clones and leaves some out. This sample has 150,000 to 200,000 clones, with approximately 80% found just once. V and J are TRBV12-5 and TRBJ1-5; 7 positions match TRBD1. This TCR came from a man aged 45-60 years in good health and CMV-seropositive. Sequencing was done on a sample of PBMCs. CDR3 region: CASGLTPQGGFSNQPQHF. CDR3 DNA sequence: TGTGCTAGTGGTTTGACACCCCAGGGGGGTTTTAGCAATCAGCCCCAGCATTTT.